This T cell receptor (beta chain) was observed in a study of blood T cell repertoires in COVID-19 (dated by TCRdb to about 2020). General notes on the study: Samples covering the acute and convalescent phases of COVID-19 were provided by collaborators in the United States, Italy and Spain. The material from the prospective study consisted of cDNA or gDNA derived from T cells, B-cell-depleted T cells, or PBMCs. Subjects who had been exposed to COVID-19, were actively infected with it, or had recovered from it provided the deeply sampled blood TCRbeta repertoires that made up the dataset. A freely available public database, intended as a resource for researchers studying the immune response to SARS-CoV-2, is where the repertoires were released. Samples came from the ongoing ImmuneRACE study (first 160 participants) plus 1,254 subjects from 6 global collaborators. Sample metadata almost always included a de-identified subject ID, COVID-19 status, age in years and sex. Where available, HLA class I and class II types were taken from metadata supplied by the sample provider and were not determined by assay-based typing.

This clone showed up just a few times. What this receptor recognizes is not known. Qualities for individual bases were not recorded, and no much larger clone is one base off. The immunoSEQ Assay, a bias-controlled multiplex PCR, was used to amplify TCRbeta CDR3 regions from genomic DNA. As for the authors' bioinformatics: The number of nucleated cells in each sample was estimated by amplification of reference gene primers within the assay. To quantify the absolute abundance of each unique TCRbeta CDR3 rearrangement, sequence reads were collapsed and filtered. For each sample, productive Simpson clonality was calculated by taking the square root of Simpson's diversity index across productive rearrangements. TCRdb retrieved this table from immuneACCESS and kept in-frame rearrangements only. Not all clones are present; in checked studies, unresolved V genes account for under half, and no reason is known for the remainder. V, J and clone size are taken as reported in that table, and D and trimming were inferred from the DNA itself. This sample has roughly 250,000 clones in its table, and roughly 82% of those were observed once. The top ten clonotypes cover more than 4.5% of the sample.

In the germline V gene (reference sequence), CDR1 corresponds to LNHDA and CDR2 to SQIVND. The CDR3 measures 15 amino acids from cysteine to phenylalanine. Only the CDR3 portion is preserved as DNA: 45 bases, with reading frame beginning at the first base. V is pared back by 5 bases and J by 2 bases, with 13 bases lying between the germline termini. Collaborating institutions collected whole blood in K2EDTA tubes following their own protocols. For TCRbeta analysis, collaborator samples were shipped as frozen whole blood, as isolated PBMCs, or as DNA extracted from either sample type. Beyond this particular receptor, the publication reports: The amount of clinical and demographic metadata varied by source and participant and was provided uncurated.

Material: peripheral blood. The rearranged segments are TRBV19 and TRBJ1-3; no D gene can be assigned with confidence. The receptor comes from a woman aged 80 or over with active or convalescent COVID-19. The DNA sequence is TGTGCCAGTAGTTATGACCCAGCGGCTGGAAACACCATATATTTT. Its protein product is CASSYDPAAGNTIYF.